The 9 T cell receptor beta chains below were found in one sample sequenced in a study of blood T cells in healthy people across ages. Primed by a sample-barcoded 5' primer and a J-beta primer mix, a second PCR proceeded for roughly 6 to 12 cycles. MiXCR was run by TCRdb on the 5' RACE reads, yielding one entry per CDR3 protein. The table includes some 1.5 million distinct CDR3 sequences, approximately 28% detected once. Sequenced sample: blood. These receptors were taken from a woman in her thirties in good health.

The rearrangement uses TRBV5-1 and TRBJ1-1; D might be TRBD1 (5 bases). The CDR3 length is 13 residues. Germline CDR1 SGHRS, CDR2 YFSETQ. Trimming pared 4 bases from V and 10 bases from J, leaving 17 bases between. DNA of the CDR3: TGCGCCAGCAGCCCTGGGGCAGGGCAGGGAGCTTTCTTT. Its protein product is CASSPGAGQGAFF.

This clonotype was seen repeatedly, ten times or more. This chain joins TRBV6-2 or TRBV6-3 and TRBJ2-7; 10 nucleotides line up with TRBD1. The germline V gene encodes CDR1 MNHEY and CDR2 SVGEGT. This CDR3 is built from 14 residues. Losses at the gene ends were 9 bases for V and 3 bases for J; bases not matched to a gene: 8. The CDR3 DNA sequence: TGTGCCAGTAAGACGGGACAGGGGTTCTACGAGCAGTACTTC. Translated, it gives CASKTGQGFYEQYF.

On this clonotype itself: This clone may be a read error of a much larger clone one base away. The chain employs TRBV20-1 and TRBJ2-6; D is possibly TRBD1 (5 bases). CDR1 DFQATT and CDR2 SNEGSKA come from the germline V gene (reference sequence). This CDR3 is built from 13 residues. CDR3 protein: CSARTPGANVRTF. The CDR3 coding sequence is TGCAGTGCTAGAACGCCTGGGGCCAACGTCCGGACTTTC.

As regards this clonotype: A single base separates this from a much larger clone, so it may be a read error. This chain joins TRBV7-2 and TRBJ2-3, with D perhaps TRBD1 (6 bases). Germline loops: CDR1 SGHTA, CDR2 FQGNSA. This CDR3 comprises 14 residues. Trimming shortened V by 4 bases and J by 6 bases, and 14 bases separated the two germline ends. This CDR3 reads CASSSGHAVDTQYF. CDR3 DNA sequence: TGTGCCAGCAGCTCGGGACATGCCGTGGATACGCAGTATTTT.

This clonotype occurred a few times. The chain is built from TRBV28 and TRBJ1-5; tentative D call: TRBD1 (6 bases). There are 15 residues in the CDR3. Trimming took 7 bases from V and 7 from J, leaving 20 bases between them. CDR1 is MDHEN, CDR2 SYDVKM, per germline. CDR3 bases: TGTGCCAGCATTCGGTGGGGGGGGCGCGTCCAGCCCCAGCATTTT. Translated: CASIRWGGRVQPQHF.

This clonotype appeared a few times. The rearrangement uses TRBV5-6 and TRBJ2-5, with 13 bases matching TRBD2. CDR3 size: 16 residues. Germline V lookup: CDR1 SGHDT, CDR2 YYEEEE. V was pared by 4 bases and J by 2 bases, with 5 bases of the junction left unmatched. CDR3: CASSPGLAGVQETQYF. Written as DNA, the CDR3 is TGTGCCAGCAGCCCCGGACTAGCGGGGGTTCAAGAGACCCAGTACTTC.

The rearrangement links TRBV6-6 to TRBJ1-1; D not resolved. Germline CDR1 is MNHNY and CDR2 is SVGAGI (reference sequence). V was pared by 6 bases and J by 6 bases, with 17 bases between. This CDR3 comprises 14 residues. CDR3: CASSSNIFSAEAFF. CDR3 in DNA: TGTGCCAGCAGCTCCAATATTTTCAGCGCTGAAGCTTTCTTT.

In this sample, this clonotype turned up a few times. The V and J genes are TRBV3-1 and TRBJ1-1; 8 nucleotides match TRBD1. V dropped 2 bases and J dropped 0; count of bases not matched to a gene: 5. CDR3 size: 16 residues. Germline V CDR1 and CDR2: LGHDT, YNNKEL (reference sequence). In nucleotides, the CDR3 is TGTGCCAGCAGCCAATCAGGGGGCCTCATGAACACTGAAGCTTTCTTT. Protein sequence: CASSQSGGLMNTEAFF.

The chain is built from TRBV6-1 and TRBJ2-1; 7 bases line up with TRBD2. This CDR3 is 14 amino acids long. The germline CDR1 and CDR2 sequences are MNHNS and SASEGT. V lost 6 bases and J lost 3; bases outside the gene matches: 5. The DNA of the CDR3 is TGTGCCAGCAGGGCCGGGACTAACTACAATGAGCAGTTCTTC. Amino acids: CASRAGTNYNEQFF.